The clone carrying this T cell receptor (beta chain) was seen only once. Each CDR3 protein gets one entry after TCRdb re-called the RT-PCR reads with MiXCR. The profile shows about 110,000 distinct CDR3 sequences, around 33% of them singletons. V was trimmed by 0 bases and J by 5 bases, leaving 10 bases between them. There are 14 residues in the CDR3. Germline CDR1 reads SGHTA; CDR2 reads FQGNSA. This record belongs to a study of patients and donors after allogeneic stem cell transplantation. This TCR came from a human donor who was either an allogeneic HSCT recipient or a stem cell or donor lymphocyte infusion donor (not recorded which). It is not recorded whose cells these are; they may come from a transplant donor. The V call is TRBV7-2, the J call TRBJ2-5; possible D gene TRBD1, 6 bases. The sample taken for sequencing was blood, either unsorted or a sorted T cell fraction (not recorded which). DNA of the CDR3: TGTGCCAGCAGCTTAGCAGTTAGGGGGGAGACCCAGTACTTC. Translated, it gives CASSLAVRGETQYF.